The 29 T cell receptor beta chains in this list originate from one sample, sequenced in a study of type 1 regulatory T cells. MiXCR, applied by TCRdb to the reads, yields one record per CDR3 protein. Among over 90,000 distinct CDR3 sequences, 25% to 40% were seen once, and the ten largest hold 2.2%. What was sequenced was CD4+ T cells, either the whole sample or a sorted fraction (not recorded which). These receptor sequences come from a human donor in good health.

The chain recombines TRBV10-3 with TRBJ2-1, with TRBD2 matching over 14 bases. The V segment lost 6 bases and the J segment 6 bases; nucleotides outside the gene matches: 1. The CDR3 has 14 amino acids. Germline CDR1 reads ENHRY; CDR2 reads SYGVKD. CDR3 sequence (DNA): TGTGCCATCAGGGGACTAGCGGGAGTCAATGAGCAGTTCTTC. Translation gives CAIRGLAGVNEQFF.

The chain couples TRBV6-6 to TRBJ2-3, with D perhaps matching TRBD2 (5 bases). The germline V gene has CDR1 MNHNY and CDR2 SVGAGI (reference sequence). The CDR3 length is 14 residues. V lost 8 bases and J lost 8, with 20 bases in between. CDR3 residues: CASARPTEAVTQYF. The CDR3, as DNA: TGTGCCAGCGCGCGCCCGACGGAGGCGGTTACGCAGTATTTT.

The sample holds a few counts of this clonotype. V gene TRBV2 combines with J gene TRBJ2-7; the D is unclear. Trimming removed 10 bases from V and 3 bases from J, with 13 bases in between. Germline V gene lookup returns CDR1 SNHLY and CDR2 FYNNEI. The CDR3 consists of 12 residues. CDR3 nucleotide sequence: TGTGCCACACGGTCTCTCGGCTACGAGCAGTACTTC. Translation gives CATRSLGYEQYF.

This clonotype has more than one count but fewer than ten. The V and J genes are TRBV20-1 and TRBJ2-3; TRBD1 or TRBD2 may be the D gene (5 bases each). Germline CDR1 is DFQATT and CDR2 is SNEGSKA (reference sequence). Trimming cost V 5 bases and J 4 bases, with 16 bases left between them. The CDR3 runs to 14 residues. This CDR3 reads CSAEGKRGADTQYF. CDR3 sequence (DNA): TGCAGTGCTGAGGGGAAACGGGGCGCAGATACGCAGTATTTT.

For the CDR3, the DNA is TGTGCCAGCAGGATAGAGGGAGGCACTGAAGCTTTCTTT. Protein sequence: CASRIEGGTEAFF. This chain uses TRBV2 with TRBJ1-1; D call uncertain. Trimming took 6 bases from V and 4 from J, leaving 12 bases between them. This CDR3 contains 13 residues. Germline assignment: CDR1 SNHLY and CDR2 FYNNEI.

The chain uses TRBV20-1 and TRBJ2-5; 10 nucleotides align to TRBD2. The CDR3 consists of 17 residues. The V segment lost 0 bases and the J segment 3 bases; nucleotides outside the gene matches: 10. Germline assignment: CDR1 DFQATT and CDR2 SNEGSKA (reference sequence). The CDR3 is CSARETKPGLAKETQYF. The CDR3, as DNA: TGCAGTGCTAGAGAGACTAAACCGGGACTAGCGAAAGAGACCCAGTACTTC.

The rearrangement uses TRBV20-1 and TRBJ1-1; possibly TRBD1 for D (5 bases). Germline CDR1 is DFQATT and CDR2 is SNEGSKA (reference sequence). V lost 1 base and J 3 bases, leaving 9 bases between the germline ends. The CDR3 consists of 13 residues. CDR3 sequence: CSARGGDYTEAFF. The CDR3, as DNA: TGCAGTGCTAGAGGCGGGGACTACACTGAAGCTTTCTTT.

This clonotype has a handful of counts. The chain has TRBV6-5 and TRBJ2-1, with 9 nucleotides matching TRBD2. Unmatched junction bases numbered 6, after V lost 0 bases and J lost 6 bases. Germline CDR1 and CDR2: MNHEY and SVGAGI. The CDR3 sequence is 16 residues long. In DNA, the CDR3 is TGTGCCAGCAGTTACTCGACTAGCGGAGGCCCCAATGAGCAGTTCTTC. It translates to CASSYSTSGGPNEQFF.

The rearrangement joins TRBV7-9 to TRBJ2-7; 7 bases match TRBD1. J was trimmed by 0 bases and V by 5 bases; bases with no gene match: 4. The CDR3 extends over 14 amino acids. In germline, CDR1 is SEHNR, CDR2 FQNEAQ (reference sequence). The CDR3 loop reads CASSGDSLSYEQYF. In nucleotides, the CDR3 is TGTGCCAGCAGCGGGGACAGCCTCTCCTACGAGCAGTACTTC.

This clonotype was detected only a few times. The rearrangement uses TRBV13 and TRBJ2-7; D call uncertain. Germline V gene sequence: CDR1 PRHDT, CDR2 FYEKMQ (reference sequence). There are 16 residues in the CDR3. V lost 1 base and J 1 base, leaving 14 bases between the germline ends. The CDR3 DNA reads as TGTGCCAGCAGCTTAGCTCCCACCTATGGGTCCTACGAGCAGTACTTC. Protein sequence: CASSLAPTYGSYEQYF.

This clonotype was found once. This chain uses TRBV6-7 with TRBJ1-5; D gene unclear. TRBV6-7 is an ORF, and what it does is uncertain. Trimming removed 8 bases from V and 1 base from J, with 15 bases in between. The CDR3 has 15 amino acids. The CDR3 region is CASPQWGRSNQPQHF. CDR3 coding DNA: TGTGCCAGCCCCCAATGGGGTCGGAGCAATCAGCCCCAGCATTTT.

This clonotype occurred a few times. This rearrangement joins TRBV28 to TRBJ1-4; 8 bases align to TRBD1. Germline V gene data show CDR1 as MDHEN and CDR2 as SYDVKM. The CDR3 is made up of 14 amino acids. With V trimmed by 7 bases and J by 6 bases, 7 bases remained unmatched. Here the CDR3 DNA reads TGTGCCAGCACCTTGGACAGGGCGGATGAAAAACTGTTTTTT. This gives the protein CASTLDRADEKLFF.

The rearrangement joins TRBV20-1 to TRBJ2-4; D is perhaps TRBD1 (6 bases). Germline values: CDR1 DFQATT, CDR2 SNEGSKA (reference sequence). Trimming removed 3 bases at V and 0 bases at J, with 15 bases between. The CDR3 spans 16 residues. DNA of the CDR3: TGCAGTGCTAGGGTAACGACAGGACTAGCCAAAAACATTCAGTACTTC. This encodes CSARVTTGLAKNIQYF.

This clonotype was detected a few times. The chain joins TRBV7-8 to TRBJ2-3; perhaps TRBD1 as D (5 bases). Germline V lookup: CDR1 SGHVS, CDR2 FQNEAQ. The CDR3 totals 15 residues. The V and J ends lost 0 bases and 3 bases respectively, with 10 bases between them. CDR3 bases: TGTGCCAGCAGCTTAGCGAGACAGAGAACAGATACGCAGTATTTT. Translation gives CASSLARQRTDTQYF.

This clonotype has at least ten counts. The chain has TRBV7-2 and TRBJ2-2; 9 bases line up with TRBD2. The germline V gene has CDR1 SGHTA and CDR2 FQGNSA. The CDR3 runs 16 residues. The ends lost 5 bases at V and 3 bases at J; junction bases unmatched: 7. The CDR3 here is CASSPLAGEDTGELFF. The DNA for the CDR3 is TGTGCCAGCAGCCCATTAGCGGGAGAGGACACCGGGGAGCTGTTTTTT.

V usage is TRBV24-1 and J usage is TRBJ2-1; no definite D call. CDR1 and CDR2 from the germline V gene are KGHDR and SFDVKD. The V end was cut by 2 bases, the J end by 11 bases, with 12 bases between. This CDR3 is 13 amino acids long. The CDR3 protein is CATSDSRHRKQFF. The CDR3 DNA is TGTGCCACCAGTGATTCCCGTCATCGAAAGCAGTTCTTC.

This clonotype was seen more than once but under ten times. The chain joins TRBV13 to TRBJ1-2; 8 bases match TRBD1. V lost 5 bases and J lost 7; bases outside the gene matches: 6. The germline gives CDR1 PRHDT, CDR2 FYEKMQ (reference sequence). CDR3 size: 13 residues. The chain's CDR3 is CASSGRGLAGYTF. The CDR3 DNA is TGTGCCAGCAGCGGCAGGGGGCTCGCTGGCTACACCTTC.

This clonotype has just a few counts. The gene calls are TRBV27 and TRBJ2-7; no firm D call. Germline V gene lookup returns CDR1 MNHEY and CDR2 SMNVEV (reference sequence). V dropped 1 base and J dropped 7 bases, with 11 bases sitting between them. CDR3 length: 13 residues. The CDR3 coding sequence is TGTGCCAGCAGTTTATTTCTCTCCGGAGAGCAGTACTTC. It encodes CASSLFLSGEQYF.

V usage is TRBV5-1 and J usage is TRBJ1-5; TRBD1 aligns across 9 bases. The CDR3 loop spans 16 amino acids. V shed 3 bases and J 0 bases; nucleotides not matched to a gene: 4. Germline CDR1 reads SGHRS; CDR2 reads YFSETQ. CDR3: CASSSGDRDSNQPQHF. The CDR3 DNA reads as TGCGCCAGCAGCTCTGGGGACAGGGATAGCAATCAGCCCCAGCATTTT. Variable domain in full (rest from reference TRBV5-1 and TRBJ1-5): KAGVTQTPRYLIKTRGQQVTLSCSPISGHRSVSWYQQTPGQGLQFLFEYFSETQRNKGNFPGRFSGRQFSNSRSEMNVSTLELGDSALYLCASSSGDRDSNQPQHFGDGTRLSIL.

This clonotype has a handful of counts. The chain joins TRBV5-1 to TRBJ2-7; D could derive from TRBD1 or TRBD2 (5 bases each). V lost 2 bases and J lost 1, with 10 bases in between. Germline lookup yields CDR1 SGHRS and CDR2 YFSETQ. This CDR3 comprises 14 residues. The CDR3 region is CASSLNGASYEQYF. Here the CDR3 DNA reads TGCGCCAGCAGCTTAAACGGGGCTTCCTACGAGCAGTACTTC.

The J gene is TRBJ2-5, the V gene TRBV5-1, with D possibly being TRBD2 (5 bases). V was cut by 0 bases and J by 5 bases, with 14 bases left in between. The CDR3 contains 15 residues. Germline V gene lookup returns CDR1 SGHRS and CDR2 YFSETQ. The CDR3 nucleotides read TGCGCCAGCAGCTTGGGAATCGGCGGGCCGGAGACCCAGTACTTC. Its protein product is CASSLGIGGPETQYF.

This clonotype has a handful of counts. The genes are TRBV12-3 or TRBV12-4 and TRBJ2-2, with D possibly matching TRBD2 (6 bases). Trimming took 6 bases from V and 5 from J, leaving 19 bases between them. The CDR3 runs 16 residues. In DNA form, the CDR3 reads TGTGCCAGCAGCCTAGATCCGGGACTGGGAACCGGGGAGCTGTTTTTT. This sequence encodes CASSLDPGLGTGELFF.

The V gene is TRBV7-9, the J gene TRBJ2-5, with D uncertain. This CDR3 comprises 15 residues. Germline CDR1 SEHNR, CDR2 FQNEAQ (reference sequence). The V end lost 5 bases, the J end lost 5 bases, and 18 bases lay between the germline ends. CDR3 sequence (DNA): TGTGCCAGCAGCCAAAGTCGGCTGTACGCTGAGACCCAGTACTTC. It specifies CASSQSRLYAETQYF.

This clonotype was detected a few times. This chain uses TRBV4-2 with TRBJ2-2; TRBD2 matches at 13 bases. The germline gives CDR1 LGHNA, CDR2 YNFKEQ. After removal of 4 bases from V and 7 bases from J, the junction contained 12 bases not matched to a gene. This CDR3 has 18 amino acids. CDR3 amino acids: CASSLHSGLAGRIGELFF. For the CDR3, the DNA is TGTGCCAGCAGCCTGCATTCGGGACTAGCGGGAAGGATCGGGGAGCTGTTTTTT.

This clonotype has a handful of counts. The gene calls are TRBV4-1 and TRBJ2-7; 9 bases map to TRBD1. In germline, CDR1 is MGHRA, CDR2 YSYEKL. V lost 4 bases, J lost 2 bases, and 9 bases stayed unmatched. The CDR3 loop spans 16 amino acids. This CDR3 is CASSPQGQGLTYEQYF. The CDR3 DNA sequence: TGCGCCAGCAGCCCGCAGGGACAGGGCCTGACCTACGAGCAGTACTTC.

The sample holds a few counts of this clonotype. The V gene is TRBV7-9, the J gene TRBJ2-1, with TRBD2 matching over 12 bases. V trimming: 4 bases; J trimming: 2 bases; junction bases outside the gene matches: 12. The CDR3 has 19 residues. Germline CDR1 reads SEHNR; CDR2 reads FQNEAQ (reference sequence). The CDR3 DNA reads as TGTGCCAGCAGCTATCTGACTAGCGGGAGTGAATTTGCCTACAATGAGCAGTTCTTC. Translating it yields CASSYLTSGSEFAYNEQFF.

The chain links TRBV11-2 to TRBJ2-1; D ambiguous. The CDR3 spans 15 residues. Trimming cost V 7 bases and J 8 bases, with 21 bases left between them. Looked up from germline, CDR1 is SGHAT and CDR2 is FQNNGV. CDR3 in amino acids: CASTRQNDEFYEQFF. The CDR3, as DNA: TGTGCCAGCACCCGTCAGAATGACGAGTTCTATGAGCAGTTCTTC.

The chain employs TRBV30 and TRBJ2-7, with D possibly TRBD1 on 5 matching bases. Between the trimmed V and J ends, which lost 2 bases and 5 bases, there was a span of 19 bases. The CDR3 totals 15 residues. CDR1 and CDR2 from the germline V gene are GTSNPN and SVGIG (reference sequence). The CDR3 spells CAWSPRTRPRNEQYF. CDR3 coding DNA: TGTGCCTGGAGTCCCAGGACAAGGCCAAGAAACGAGCAGTACTTC.

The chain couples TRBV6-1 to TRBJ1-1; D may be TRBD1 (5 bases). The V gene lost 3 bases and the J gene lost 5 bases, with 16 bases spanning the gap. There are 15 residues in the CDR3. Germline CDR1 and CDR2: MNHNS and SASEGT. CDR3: CASSDVFGGFTEAFF. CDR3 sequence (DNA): TGTGCCAGCAGTGACGTTTTTGGGGGTTTTACTGAAGCTTTCTTT.